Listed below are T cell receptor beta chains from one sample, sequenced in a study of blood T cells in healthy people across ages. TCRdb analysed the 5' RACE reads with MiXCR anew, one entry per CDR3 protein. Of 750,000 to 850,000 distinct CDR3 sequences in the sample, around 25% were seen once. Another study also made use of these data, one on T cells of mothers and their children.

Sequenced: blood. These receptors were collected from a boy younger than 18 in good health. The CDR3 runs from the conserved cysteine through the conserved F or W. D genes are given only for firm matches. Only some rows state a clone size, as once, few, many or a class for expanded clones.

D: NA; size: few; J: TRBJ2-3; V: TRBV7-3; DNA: TGTGCCAGCAGCTTAACATCAGCGGAGGGAACAGATACGCAGTATTTT; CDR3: CASSLTSAEGTDTQYF
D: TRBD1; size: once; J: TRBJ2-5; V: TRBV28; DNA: TGTGCCAGCAGCTCGGGACAGAGGGATGGGACCCAGTACTTC; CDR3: CASSSGQRDGTQYF
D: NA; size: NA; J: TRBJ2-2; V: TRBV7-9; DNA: TGCGCCAGCAGCCTGCGGACAAGCGGGGAGCTGTTTTTT; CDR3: CASSLRTSGELFF
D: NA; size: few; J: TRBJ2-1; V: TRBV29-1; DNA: TGCGGCGTTGACGGCGCCTACAATGAGCAGTTCTTC; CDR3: CGVDGAYNEQFF
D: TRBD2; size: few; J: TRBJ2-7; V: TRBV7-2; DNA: TGTGCCAGCAGCTTAGGAGAGGGCAGCGGGGGCGAGCAGTACTTC; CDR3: CASSLGEGSGGEQYF
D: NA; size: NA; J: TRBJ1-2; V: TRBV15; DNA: TGTGCCACCAGCAGAGAGATTACCCTAAGGACGCATGGCTACACCTTC; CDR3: CATSREITLRTHGYTF
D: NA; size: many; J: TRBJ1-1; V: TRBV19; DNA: TGCGCCAGCAGCCAACGGATGAACACTGAAGCTTTCTTT; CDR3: CASSQRMNTEAFF
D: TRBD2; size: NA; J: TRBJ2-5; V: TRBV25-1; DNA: TGTGCCAGCAGTGAAGCGTCGGCCGGGACTAGCGAGACCCAGTACTTC; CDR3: CASSEASAGTSETQYF
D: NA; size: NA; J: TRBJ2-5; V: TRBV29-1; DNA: TGCAGCGTTGACGGTGGTGACAGCCAAGAGACCCAGTACTTC; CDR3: CSVDGGDSQETQYF
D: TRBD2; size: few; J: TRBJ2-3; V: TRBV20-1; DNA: TGCAGTGCTAGAGAGGCGGGAGGCTCAGATACGCAGTATTTT; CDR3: CSAREAGGSDTQYF
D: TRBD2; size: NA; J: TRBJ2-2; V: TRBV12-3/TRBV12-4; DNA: TGTGCCAGCAGTCATCGGGAGGGCCGCACCGGGGAGCTGTTTTTT; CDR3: CASSHREGRTGELFF
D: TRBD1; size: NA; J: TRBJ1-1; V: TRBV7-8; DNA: TGTGCCAGCAGCCCGGACAGGGGGCTGAACACTGAAGCTTTCTTT; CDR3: CASSPDRGLNTEAFF
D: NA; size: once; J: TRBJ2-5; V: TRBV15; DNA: TGTGCCACCAGCAGAGAGACGGGGGGCCCACAAGAGACCCAGTACTTC; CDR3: CATSRETGGPQETQYF
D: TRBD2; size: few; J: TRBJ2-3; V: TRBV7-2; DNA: TGTGCCAGCAGCTTAGTAAGAACGGGAGGAGTGGATACGCAGTATTTT; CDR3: CASSLVRTGGVDTQYF
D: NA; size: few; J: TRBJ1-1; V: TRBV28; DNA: TGTGCCAGCATGCCGACGGAGAACACTGAAGCTTTCTTT; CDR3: CASMPTENTEAFF
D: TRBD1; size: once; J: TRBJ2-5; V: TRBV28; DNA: TGTGCCAGCAGTTTATTGCTCGATCGGGTCCCGGACAGGCACCAAGAGACCCAGTACTTC; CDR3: CASSLLLDRVPDRHQETQYF
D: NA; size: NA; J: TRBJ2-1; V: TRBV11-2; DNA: TGTGCCAGCAGCTTAGGAGGGAGTCATGAGCAGTTCTTC; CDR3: CASSLGGSHEQFF
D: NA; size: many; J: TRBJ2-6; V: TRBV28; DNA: TGTGCCAGCAGTCCCCCGGATGGGGCCAACGTCCTGACTTTC; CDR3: CASSPPDGANVLTF
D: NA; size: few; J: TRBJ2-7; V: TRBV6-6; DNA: TGTGCCAGCAGTTACGAATCCGACGGACCCTACGAGCAGTACTTC; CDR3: CASSYESDGPYEQYF
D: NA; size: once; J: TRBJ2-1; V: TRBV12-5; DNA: TGTGCTAGTGGCGTTTCGTGGGGGGTGGATGAGCAGTTCTTC; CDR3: CASGVSWGVDEQFF
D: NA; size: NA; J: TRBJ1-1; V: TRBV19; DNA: TGTGCCAGTAGTATGTTTTTAGAAGGGAACACTGAAGCTTTCTTT; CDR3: CASSMFLEGNTEAFF
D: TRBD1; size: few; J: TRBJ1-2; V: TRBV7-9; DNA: TGTGCCAGCAGCTTGACAGGGCCAACGGACACCTTC; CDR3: CASSLTGPTDTF
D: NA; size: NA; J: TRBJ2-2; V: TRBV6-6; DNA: TGTGCCAGCAGCCTCGGAGGGGACACCGGGGAGCTGTTTTTT; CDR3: CASSLGGDTGELFF
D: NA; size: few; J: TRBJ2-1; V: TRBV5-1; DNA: TGCGCCAGCAGCTTAGTGGCTGTTGCCTACAATGAGCAGTTCTTC; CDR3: CASSLVAVAYNEQFF
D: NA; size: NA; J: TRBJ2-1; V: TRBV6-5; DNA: TGTGCCAGCAGTTACTTCGCATTAGTAGCGGCATACAATGAGCAGTTCTTC; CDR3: CASSYFALVAAYNEQFF
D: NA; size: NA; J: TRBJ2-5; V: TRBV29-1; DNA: TGCAGCGTTGATTATCCGGAGGGATCGGGGGAGACCCAGTACTTC; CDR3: CSVDYPEGSGETQYF
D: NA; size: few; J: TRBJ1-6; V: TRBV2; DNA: TGTGCCAGCCAGGACGGGAGCTCCTATAATTCACCCCTCCACTTT; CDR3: CASQDGSSYNSPLHF
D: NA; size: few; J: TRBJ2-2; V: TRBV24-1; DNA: TGTGCCACCAGTGATTTAATGAACACCGGGGAGCTGTTTTTT; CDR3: CATSDLMNTGELFF
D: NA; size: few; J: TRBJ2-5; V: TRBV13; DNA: TGTGCCAGCAGCCTAACTGTAGGGGAAGCCCAAGAGACCCAGTACTTC; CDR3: CASSLTVGEAQETQYF
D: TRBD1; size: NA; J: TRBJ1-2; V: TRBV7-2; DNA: TGTGCCAGCAGCCCCGGGACAGGGAAGGTCGGCTACACCTTC; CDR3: CASSPGTGKVGYTF
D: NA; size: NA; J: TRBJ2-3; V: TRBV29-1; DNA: TGCAGCGTTGATCGGGATGACACAGATACGCAGTATTTT; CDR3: CSVDRDDTDTQYF
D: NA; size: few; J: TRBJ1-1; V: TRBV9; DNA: TGTGCCAGCAGCGCCGACAGCGCTAACACTGAAGCTTTCTTT; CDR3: CASSADSANTEAFF
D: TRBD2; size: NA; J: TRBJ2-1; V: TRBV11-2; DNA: TGTGCCAGCAGCTTAGACCGATCAGCGGGGGGGCGCCATGAGCAGTTCTTC; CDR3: CASSLDRSAGGRHEQFF
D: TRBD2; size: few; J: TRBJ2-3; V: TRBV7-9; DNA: TGTGCCAGCGCCCGGGCGGGGGGTGTGGATACGCAGTATTTT; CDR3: CASARAGGVDTQYF
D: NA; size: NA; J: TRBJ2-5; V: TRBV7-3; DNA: TGTGCCAGCAGCTCGAACACAGGGTTTGGCGAGACCCAGTACTTC; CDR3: CASSSNTGFGETQYF
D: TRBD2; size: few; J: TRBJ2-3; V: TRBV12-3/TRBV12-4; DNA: TGTGCCAGCACGGGGGGGCGGGAGTTACCAGATACGCAGTATTTT; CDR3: CASTGGRELPDTQYF
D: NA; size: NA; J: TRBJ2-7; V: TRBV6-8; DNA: TGTGCCAGCCGGTCGGCGCGGCAGGTATCCTACGAGCAGTACTTC; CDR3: CASRSARQVSYEQYF
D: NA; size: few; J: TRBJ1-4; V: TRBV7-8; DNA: TGTGCCAGCAGCTTAGGACGGCGCACAACTAATGAAAAACTGTTTTTT; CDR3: CASSLGRRTTNEKLFF
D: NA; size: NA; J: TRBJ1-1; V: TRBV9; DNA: TGCGCCAGCAGCGTAGAAGGGACGGCGAACACTGAAGCTTTCTTT; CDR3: CASSVEGTANTEAFF
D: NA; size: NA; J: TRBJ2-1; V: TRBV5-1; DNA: TGCGCCAGCAGCTCATTACTAGGTTCCTCCAATGAGCAGTTCTTC; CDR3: CASSSLLGSSNEQFF
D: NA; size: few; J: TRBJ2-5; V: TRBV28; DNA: TGTGCCAGCAGTCCCATTTCCCGACTTTTGAGGGGAGAGACCCAGTACTTC; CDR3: CASSPISRLLRGETQYF
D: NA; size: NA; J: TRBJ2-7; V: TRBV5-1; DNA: TGCGCCAGCAGCTTGGCCACCCTCTCCTACGAGCAGTACTTC; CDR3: CASSLATLSYEQYF
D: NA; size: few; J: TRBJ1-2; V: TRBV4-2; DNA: TGTGCCAGCAGCCAAGATGTAGGGGCCAACTATGGCTACACCTTC; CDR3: CASSQDVGANYGYTF
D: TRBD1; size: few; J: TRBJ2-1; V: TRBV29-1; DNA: TGCAGCGCCACCTACGGACAGGGGGCTGTTGAGCAGTTCTTC; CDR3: CSATYGQGAVEQFF
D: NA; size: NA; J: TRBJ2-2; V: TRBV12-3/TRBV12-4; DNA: TGTGCCAGCGAGACCCTGAGCGGGGAGCTGTTTTTT; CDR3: CASETLSGELFF
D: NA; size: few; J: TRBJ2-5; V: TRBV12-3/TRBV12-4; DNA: TGTGCCAGCAGTTCCGGACCTTCACGACAGACCCAGTACTTC; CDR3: CASSSGPSRQTQYF
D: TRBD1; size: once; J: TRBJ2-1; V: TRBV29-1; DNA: TGCAGCGCGGACAGGGATGAGCAGTTCTTC; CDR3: CSADRDEQFF
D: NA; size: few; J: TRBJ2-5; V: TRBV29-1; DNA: TGCAGCGTTGGACTGAAGCAAGAGACCCAGTACTTC; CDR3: CSVGLKQETQYF
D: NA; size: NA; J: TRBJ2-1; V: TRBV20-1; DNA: TGCAATGAGAAGGGGGGAGGTTACAATGAGCAGTTCTTC; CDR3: CNEKGGGYNEQFF
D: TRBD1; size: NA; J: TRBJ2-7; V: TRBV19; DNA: TGTGCCAGTAGCACGGTCCGGCAGGGGGCTCGCGAGCAGTACTTC; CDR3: CASSTVRQGAREQYF
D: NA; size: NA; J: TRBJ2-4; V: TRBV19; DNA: TGTGCCAGCGAGTCTACTGGCAGGGGCAAAAACATTCAGTACTTC; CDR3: CASESTGRGKNIQYF
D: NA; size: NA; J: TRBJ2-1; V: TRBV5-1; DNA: TGCGCCAGCAGCTTCGACGGAACTAGGGGATACAATGAGCAGTTCTTC; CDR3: CASSFDGTRGYNEQFF